In this sample, the clone carrying this T cell receptor beta chain turned up many times. Individual cDNA molecules received unique molecular identifiers in the library. Each CDR3 protein gets one entry after TCRdb re-called the reads with MiXCR. This table holds roughly 120,000 distinct CDR3 sequences, over 7% found once. These data are taken from a study of human T cells and chemical hapten exposure. Extraction yielded total RNA from whole blood (unfractionated). The germline gives CDR1 DFQATT, CDR2 SNEGSKA (reference sequence). The CDR3 extends over 13 amino acids. Trimming pared 2 bases from V and 2 bases from J, leaving 10 bases between.

The TCR sequence derives from a human donor in good health. Some clones in this sample may be carry-over from other donors' samples. Material for sequencing was whole blood. This chain joins TRBV20-1 and TRBJ2-7; perhaps D is TRBD1 or TRBD2 (6 bases each). Written as DNA, the CDR3 is TGCAGTGCTAGACCCGGGGGCCCCTACGAGCAGTACTTC. Translated, it gives CSARPGGPYEQYF.